Listed here are 16 T cell receptor beta chains from one sample, sequenced in a study of blood T cell repertoires in COVID-19. The protocol was immunoSEQ multiplex PCR, while the TCRdb copy is restricted to in-frame clones and leaves out a portion. The sample lists tens of thousands of clones; around 89% were seen once. Material: peripheral blood. These TCRs come from an older woman with active COVID-19.

A single count supports this clone. The CDR3 reads CASSSNRGGTQYF. CDR3 nucleotides: TGTGCCAGCAGTTCAAACAGGGGTGGGACCCAGTACTTC. V and J are TRBV6-6 and TRBJ2-5; 7 bases map to TRBD1. CDR1 is MNHNY, CDR2 SVGAGI, per germline (reference sequence). V gave up 4 bases and J gave up 7 bases; unmatched junction bases: 6. The CDR3 totals 13 residues.

This clone was observed a handful of times. This chain joins TRBV2 and TRBJ1-6; 8 bases match TRBD1. Germline loops: CDR1 SNHLY, CDR2 FYNNEI. This CDR3 has 15 residues. After removal of 7 bases from V and 7 bases from J, the junction contained 9 bases not matched to a gene. The CDR3 reads CASTGQGRLNSPLHF. CDR3 nucleotide sequence: TGTGCCAGCACTGGACAGGGAAGGCTCAATTCACCCCTCCACTTT.

This clone was counted a single time. V gene TRBV10-2 combines with J gene TRBJ2-3; D is perhaps TRBD1 (6 bases). The CDR3 runs 16 residues. Trimming stripped 3 bases from V and 4 bases from J, with 17 bases between. Looked up from germline, CDR1 is WSHSY and CDR2 is SAAADI. The CDR3 reads CASSESRGRTADTQYF. In DNA, the CDR3 is TGCGCCAGCAGTGAAAGCAGGGGCCGCACGGCAGATACGCAGTATTTT.

The chain uses TRBV10-3 and TRBJ2-2, with 8 bases fitting TRBD1. The V gene's germline CDR1 is ENHRY and CDR2 SYGVKD. Germline trimming cut 8 bases from V and 8 bases from J; bases unmatched to any gene: 10. The CDR3 consists of 14 residues. The DNA of the CDR3 is TGTGCCATCCAGCGGACAGGGTTTCAGGGGGAGCTGTTTTTT. The encoded protein is CAIQRTGFQGELFF.

The chain joins TRBV7-8 to TRBJ2-5; TRBD2 matches 11 bases. V lost 1 base to trimming and J lost 5 bases; unmatched junction nucleotides: 3. The germline V gene has CDR1 SGHVS and CDR2 FQNEAQ. The CDR3 consists of 15 residues. This CDR3 reads CASSLGLAGGETQYF. The DNA of the CDR3 is TGTGCCAGCAGCTTAGGGCTAGCGGGGGGCGAGACCCAGTACTTC.

V and J are TRBV9 and TRBJ2-2; 9 positions agree with TRBD2. V lost 0 bases to trimming and J lost 4 bases; unmatched junction nucleotides: 4. Germline CDR1 is SGDLS and CDR2 is YYNGEE. The length of the CDR3 is 16 residues. CDR3 bases: TGTGCCAGCAGCGTAGGAAATAGCGGGGGCACCGGGGAGCTGTTTTTT. It specifies CASSVGNSGGTGELFF.

The rearrangement uses TRBV5-4 and TRBJ1-2, with D hard to call. V dropped 4 bases and J dropped 6 bases, with 13 bases sitting between them. CDR3 length: 13 residues. Germline CDR1 and CDR2: SGHNT and YYREEE (reference sequence). The CDR3 DNA reads as TGTGCCAGCAGCCCCCGGGGAATCGATGGCTACACCTTC. This sequence encodes CASSPRGIDGYTF.

The V and J genes are TRBV10-3 and TRBJ2-5; no reliable D call. The CDR3 runs to 14 residues. Deletions cut 0 bases from V and 6 bases from J, with 11 bases between. The germline CDR1 and CDR2 sequences are ENHRY and SYGVKD. CDR3 nucleotide sequence: TGTGCCATCAGTGAGTCTAAGGCTAGTCAGACCCAGTACTTC. Protein: CAISESKASQTQYF.

The V gene is TRBV7-9, the J gene TRBJ1-3, with D unclear. Germline V gives CDR1 SEHNR, CDR2 FQNEAQ (reference sequence). V dropped 7 bases and J dropped 0 bases, with 4 bases sitting between them. This CDR3 is 12 amino acids long. CDR3 residues: CASMSSGNTIYF. CDR3 nucleotide sequence: TGTGCCAGCATGAGCTCTGGAAACACCATATATTTT.

The chain employs TRBV7-2 and TRBJ1-3, with D possibly matching TRBD1 (6 bases). CDR1 is SGHTA and CDR2 is FQGNSA in the germline V gene. V was clipped by 1 base and J by 3 bases, with 7 bases between them. This CDR3 contains 14 residues. The CDR3 loop reads CASSLVRGGNTIYF. DNA of the CDR3: TGTGCCAGCAGCTTAGTCAGGGGTGGAAACACCATATATTTT.

This chain connects TRBV15 to TRBJ2-3; TRBD1 agrees at 7 bases. The germline CDR1 and CDR2 sequences are LNHNV and YYDKDF (reference sequence). Unmatched junction bases numbered 9, after V lost 4 bases and J lost 2 bases. This CDR3 region has 16 residues. This chain's CDR3 is CATSTTGALITDTQYF. The CDR3 region has the DNA TGTGCCACCAGCACCACAGGGGCCCTGATCACAGATACGCAGTATTTT.

This sequence joins TRBV30 and TRBJ1-6; tentative D call: TRBD1 (6 bases). The ends were cut back, 6 bases at V and 4 bases at J, with 16 bases in the middle. The CDR3 runs 15 residues. Per germline, CDR1 GTSNPN and CDR2 SVGIG (reference sequence). CDR3 DNA sequence: TGTGCCTGCCAGGGCGAACAGGGTTATAATTCACCCCTCCACTTT. Its translation: CACQGEQGYNSPLHF.

The chain employs TRBV13 and TRBJ2-1; 7 bases are a match to TRBD1. The germline V gene encodes CDR1 PRHDT and CDR2 FYEKMQ (reference sequence). This CDR3 contains 15 residues. The trim removed 6 bases at V and 0 bases at J, leaving 5 bases unmatched. CDR3 region: CASSSDRVSYNEQFF. The CDR3 coding sequence is TGTGCCAGCAGTTCAGACAGGGTCTCCTACAATGAGCAGTTCTTC.

This chain joins TRBV5-6 and TRBJ2-7; 11 positions match TRBD2. Germline V gene data show CDR1 as SGHDT and CDR2 as YYEEEE. The CDR3 is 16 residues long. Unmatched junction bases numbered 13, after V lost 4 bases and J lost 7 bases. Written as DNA, the CDR3 is TGTGCCAGCAGCCCCCATCGGCGACTAGCGGGGAAAGAGCAGTACTTC. This sequence encodes CASSPHRRLAGKEQYF.

The chain joins TRBV13 to TRBJ2-1; the match to TRBD2 covers 10 bases. This CDR3 is built from 18 residues. Germline CDR1 and CDR2: PRHDT and FYEKMQ (reference sequence). J lost 0 bases, V lost 2 bases, and 7 bases had no gene match. This CDR3 reads CASSLSLLAGPSYNEQFF. The CDR3 DNA sequence: TGTGCCAGCAGCTTAAGCCTACTAGCGGGGCCCTCCTACAATGAGCAGTTCTTC.

This chain joins TRBV5-5 and TRBJ1-2; the D gene is possibly TRBD1 (6 bases). V lost 4 bases and J lost 4, with 8 bases in between. From germline, CDR1 is SGHKS and CDR2 YYEKEE (reference sequence). CDR3 length: 12 amino acids. In nucleotides, the CDR3 is TGTGCCAGCAGCCCGGACAGCTATGGCTACACCTTC. Residues: CASSPDSYGYTF. Full variable domain (outside the CDR3, taken from reference TRBV5-5 and TRBJ1-2): DAGVTQSPTHLIKTRGQQVTLRCSPISGHKSVSWYQQVLGQGPQFIFQYYEKEERGRGNFPDRFSARQFPNYSSELNVNALLLGDSALYLCASSPDSYGYTFGSGTRLTVV.